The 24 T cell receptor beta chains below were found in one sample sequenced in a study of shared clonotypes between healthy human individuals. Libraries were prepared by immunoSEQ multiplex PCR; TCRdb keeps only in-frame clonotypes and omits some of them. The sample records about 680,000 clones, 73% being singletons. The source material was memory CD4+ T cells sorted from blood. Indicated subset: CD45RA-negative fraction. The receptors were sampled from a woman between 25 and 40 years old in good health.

The DNA of the CDR3 is TGTGCCAGCAGTGAAGCTACGGGGAGAAGTACCATATATTTT. This translates into CASSEATGRSTIYF. V usage is TRBV6-1 and J usage is TRBJ1-3, with D unclear. This CDR3 is 14 amino acids long. V was clipped by 0 bases and J by 10 bases, with 13 bases between them. Germline CDR1 and CDR2: MNHNS and SASEGT.

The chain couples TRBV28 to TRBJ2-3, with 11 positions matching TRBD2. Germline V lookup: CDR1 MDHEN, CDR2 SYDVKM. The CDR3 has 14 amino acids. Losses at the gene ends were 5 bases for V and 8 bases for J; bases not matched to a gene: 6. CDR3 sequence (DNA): TGTGCCAGCAGTCGTAGCGGGGGGGCCGGTACGCAGTATTTT. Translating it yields CASSRSGGAGTQYF. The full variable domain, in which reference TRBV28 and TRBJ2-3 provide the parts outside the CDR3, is DVKVTQSSRYLVKRTGEKVFLECVQDMDHENMFWYRQDPGLGLRLIYFSYDVKMKEKGDIPEGYSVSREKKERFSLILESASTNQTSMYLCASSRSGGAGTQYFGPGTRLTVL.

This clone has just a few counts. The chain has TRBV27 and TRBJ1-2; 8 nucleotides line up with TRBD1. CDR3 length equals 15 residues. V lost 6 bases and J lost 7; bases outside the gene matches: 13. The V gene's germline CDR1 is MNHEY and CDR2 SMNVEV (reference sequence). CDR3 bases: TGTGCCAGCAGGATGGACAGGGATCTTACGGCTGGCTACACCTTC. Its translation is CASRMDRDLTAGYTF.

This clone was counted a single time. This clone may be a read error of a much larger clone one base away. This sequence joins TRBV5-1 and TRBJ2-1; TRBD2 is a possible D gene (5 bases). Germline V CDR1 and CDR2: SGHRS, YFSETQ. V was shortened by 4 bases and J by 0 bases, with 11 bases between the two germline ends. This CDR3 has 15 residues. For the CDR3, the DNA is TGCGCCAGCAGCCCGGACTGGAGCTCCTACAATGAGCAGTTCTTC. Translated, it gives CASSPDWSSYNEQFF.

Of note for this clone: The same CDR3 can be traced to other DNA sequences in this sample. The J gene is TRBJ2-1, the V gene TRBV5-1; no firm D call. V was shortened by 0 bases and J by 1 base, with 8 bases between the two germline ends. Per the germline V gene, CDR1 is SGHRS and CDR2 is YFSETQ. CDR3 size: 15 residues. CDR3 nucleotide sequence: TGCGCCAGCAGCTTGGATGTCAGTTCCTACAATGAGCAGTTCTTC. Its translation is CASSLDVSSYNEQFF.

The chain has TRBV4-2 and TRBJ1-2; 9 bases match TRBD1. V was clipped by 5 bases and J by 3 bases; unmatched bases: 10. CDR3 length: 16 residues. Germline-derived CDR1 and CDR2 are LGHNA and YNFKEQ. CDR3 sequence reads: CASSDKNRDRDYGYTF. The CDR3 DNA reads TGTGCCAGCAGCGATAAGAACCGGGACAGGGACTATGGCTACACCTTC.

The DNA for the CDR3 is TGCGCCAGCAGCTTGGGGGGGACCGAGAACACTGAAGCTTTCTTT. Protein: CASSLGGTENTEAFF. The rearrangement uses TRBV5-1 and TRBJ1-1, with D maybe TRBD1 (5 bases). Germline loops: CDR1 SGHRS, CDR2 YFSETQ. CDR3 length equals 15 residues. Trimming shortened V by 0 bases and J by 1 base, and 10 bases separated the two germline ends.

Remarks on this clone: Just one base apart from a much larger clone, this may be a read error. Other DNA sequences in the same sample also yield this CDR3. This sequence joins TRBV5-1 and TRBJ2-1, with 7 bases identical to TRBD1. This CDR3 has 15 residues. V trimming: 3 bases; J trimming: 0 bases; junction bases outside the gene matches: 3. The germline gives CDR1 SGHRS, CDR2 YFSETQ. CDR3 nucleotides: TGCGCCAGCAGCTCCGACAGGGCCTCCTACAATGAGCAGTTCTTC. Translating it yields CASSSDRASYNEQFF.

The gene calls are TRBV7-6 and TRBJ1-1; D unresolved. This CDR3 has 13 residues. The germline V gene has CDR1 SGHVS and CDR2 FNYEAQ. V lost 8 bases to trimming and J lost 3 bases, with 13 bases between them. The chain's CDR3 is CASERVMDTEAFF. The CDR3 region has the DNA TGTGCCAGCGAGAGGGTAATGGACACTGAAGCTTTCTTT.

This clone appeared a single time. The CDR3 nucleotides read TGTGCCAGCAGTTCTCCAGGGTCAACTAATGAAAAACTGTTTTTT. Its translation: CASSSPGSTNEKLFF. V usage is TRBV28 and J usage is TRBJ1-4; maybe TRBD1 (5 bases). V shed 4 bases and J shed 0 bases, with 9 bases lying between them. The length of the CDR3 is 15 residues. The germline gives CDR1 MDHEN, CDR2 SYDVKM. The entire variable domain, with the rest obtained from reference TRBV28 and TRBJ1-4, is as follows: DVKVTQSSRYLVKRTGEKVFLECVQDMDHENMFWYRQDPGLGLRLIYFSYDVKMKEKGDIPEGYSVSREKKERFSLILESASTNQTSMYLCASSSPGSTNEKLFFGSGTQLSVL.

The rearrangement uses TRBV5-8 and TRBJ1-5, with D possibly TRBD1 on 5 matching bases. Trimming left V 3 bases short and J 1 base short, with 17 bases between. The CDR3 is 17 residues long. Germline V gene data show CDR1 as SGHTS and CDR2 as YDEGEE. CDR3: CASSSTRTSGSNQPQHF. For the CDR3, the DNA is TGTGCCAGCAGCTCCACTAGGACAAGTGGCAGCAATCAGCCCCAGCATTTT.

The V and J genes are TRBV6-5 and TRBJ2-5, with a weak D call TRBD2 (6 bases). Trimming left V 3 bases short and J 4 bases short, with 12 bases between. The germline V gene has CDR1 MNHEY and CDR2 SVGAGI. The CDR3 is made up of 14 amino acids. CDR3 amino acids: CASSYDTRGETQYF. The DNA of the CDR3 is TGTGCCAGCAGTTATGACACGCGGGGAGAGACCCAGTACTTC.

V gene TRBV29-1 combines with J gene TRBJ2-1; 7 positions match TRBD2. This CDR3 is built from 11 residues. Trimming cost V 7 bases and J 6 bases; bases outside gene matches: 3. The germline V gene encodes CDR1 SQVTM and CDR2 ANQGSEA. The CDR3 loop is CSGGLINEQFF. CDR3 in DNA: TGCAGCGGGGGACTAATCAATGAGCAGTTCTTC.

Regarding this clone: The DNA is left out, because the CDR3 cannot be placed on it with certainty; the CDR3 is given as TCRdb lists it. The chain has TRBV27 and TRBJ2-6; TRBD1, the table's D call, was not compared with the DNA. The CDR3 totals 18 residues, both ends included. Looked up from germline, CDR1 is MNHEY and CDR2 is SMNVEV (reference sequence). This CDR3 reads CASSTSGQVFSGANVLTF.

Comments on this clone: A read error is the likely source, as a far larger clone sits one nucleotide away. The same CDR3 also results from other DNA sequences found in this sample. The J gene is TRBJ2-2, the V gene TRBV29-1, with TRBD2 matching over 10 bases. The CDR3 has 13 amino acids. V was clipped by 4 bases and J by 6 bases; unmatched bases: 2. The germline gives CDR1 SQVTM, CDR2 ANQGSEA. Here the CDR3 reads CSVGLAGPGELFF. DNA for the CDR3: TGCAGCGTTGGACTAGCGGGTCCCGGGGAGCTGTTTTTT.

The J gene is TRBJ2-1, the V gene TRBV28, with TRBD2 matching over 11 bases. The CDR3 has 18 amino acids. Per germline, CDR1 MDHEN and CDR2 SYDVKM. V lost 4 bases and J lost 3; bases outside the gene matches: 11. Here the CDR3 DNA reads TGTGCCAGCAGTTCGCTAGGCCCGGGACTAGCGGACTACAATGAGCAGTTCTTC. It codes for CASSSLGPGLADYNEQFF.

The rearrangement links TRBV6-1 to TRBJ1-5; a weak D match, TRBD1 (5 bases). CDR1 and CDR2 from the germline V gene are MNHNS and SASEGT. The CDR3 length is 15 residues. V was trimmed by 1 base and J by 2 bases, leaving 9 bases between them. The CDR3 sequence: CASSEVGRGNQPQHF. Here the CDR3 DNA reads TGTGCCAGCAGTGAAGTCGGCAGGGGCAATCAGCCCCAGCATTTT.

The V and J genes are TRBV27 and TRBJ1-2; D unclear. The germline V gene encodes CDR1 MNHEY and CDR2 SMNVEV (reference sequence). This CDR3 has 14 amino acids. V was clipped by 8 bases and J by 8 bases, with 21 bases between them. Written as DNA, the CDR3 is TGTGCCAGCGGAAAACCCGCGGAACGGCGGGGCTACACCTTC. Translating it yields CASGKPAERRGYTF.

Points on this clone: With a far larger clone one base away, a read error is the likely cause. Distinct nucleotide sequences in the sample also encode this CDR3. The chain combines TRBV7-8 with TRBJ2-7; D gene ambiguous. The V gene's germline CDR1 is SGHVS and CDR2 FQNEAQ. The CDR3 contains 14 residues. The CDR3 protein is CASSLVRIPYEQYF. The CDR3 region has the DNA TGTGCCAGCAGCTTAGTACGTATACCCTACGAGCAGTATTTC.

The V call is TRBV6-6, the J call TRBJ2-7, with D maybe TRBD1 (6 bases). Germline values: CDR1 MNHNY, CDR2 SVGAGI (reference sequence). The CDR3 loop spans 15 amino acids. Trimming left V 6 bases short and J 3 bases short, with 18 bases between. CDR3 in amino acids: CASRPSAGANYEQYF. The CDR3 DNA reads TGTGCCAGCAGGCCCTCGGCAGGGGCAAACTACGAGCAGTACTTC.

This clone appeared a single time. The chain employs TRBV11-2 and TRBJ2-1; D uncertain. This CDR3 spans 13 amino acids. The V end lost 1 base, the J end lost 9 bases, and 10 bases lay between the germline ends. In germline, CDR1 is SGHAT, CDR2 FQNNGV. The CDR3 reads CASSLGPVGEQFF. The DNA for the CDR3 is TGTGCCAGCAGCTTAGGTCCCGTTGGTGAGCAGTTCTTC.

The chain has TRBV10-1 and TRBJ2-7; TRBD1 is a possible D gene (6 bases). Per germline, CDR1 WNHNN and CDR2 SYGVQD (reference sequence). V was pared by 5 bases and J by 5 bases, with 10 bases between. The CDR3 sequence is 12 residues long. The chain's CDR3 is CASSRNRDEQYF. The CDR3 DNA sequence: TGCGCCAGCAGTCGCAACAGGGACGAGCAGTACTTC.

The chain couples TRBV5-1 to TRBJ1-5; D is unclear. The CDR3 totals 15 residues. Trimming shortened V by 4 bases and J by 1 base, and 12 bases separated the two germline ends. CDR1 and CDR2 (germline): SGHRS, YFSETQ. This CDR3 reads CASSPDGQSNQPQHF. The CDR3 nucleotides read TGCGCCAGCAGCCCGGATGGGCAGAGCAATCAGCCCCAGCATTTT.

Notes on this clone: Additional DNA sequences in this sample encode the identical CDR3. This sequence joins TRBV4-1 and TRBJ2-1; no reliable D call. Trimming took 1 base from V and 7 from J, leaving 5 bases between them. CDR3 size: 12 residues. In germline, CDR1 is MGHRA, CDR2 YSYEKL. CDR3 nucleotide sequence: TGCGCCAGCAGCCAAGTCAGGAATGAGCAGTTCTTC. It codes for CASSQVRNEQFF.